Each of the 11 T cell receptor beta chains below was sequenced from the same sample in a study of response to subunit inactivated influenza vaccine. TCRdb re-called the RT-PCR reads with MiXCR, one entry per CDR3 protein. Found here are about 700,000 distinct CDR3 sequences, roughly 14% of them singletons; the top ten hold approximately 7%. The source material was PBMCs from blood, sampled around two weeks before vaccination. These receptors all stem from a man aged 45-65 years who received an inactivated influenza vaccine.

This clonotype was seen a few times. The junction departs from germline at one end; a sequencing error may be responsible. The chain recombines TRBV20-1 with TRBJ2-7, with TRBD1 matching 9 bases. This CDR3 spans 17 amino acids. CDR1 and CDR2 from the germline V gene are DFQATT and SNEGSKA (reference sequence). In DNA form, the CDR3 reads TGCTGTGCTAGAGATGGGGGGATCAGGACAGGGGTTAGCGAGCAGTACTTC. Translation gives CCARDGGIRTGVSEQYF.

J is TRBJ1-2 and V is TRBV4-2; D remains ambiguous. The V gene's germline CDR1 is LGHNA and CDR2 YNFKEQ. V was pared by 0 bases and J by 4 bases, with 15 bases between. The CDR3 consists of 16 residues. CDR3 bases: TGTGCCAGCAGCCAAGAGGACGGATGGGGTTCCTATGGCTACACCTTC. It translates to CASSQEDGWGSYGYTF.

This clonotype was recorded many times. The V gene is TRBV6-1, the J gene TRBJ2-1; 10 bases agree with TRBD2. The CDR3 is made up of 15 amino acids. Germline assignment: CDR1 MNHNS and CDR2 SASEGT. V dropped 7 bases and J dropped 4; count of bases not matched to a gene: 7. CDR3 amino acids: CASNRAGGPYNEQFF. The CDR3 DNA reads as TGTGCCAGCAATAGAGCGGGGGGGCCGTACAATGAGCAGTTCTTC.

This clonotype was detected a few times. The chain uses TRBV20-1 and TRBJ1-1, with D possibly TRBD1 on 5 matching bases. V dropped 3 bases and J dropped 1 base, with 15 bases sitting between them. Germline CDR1 DFQATT, CDR2 SNEGSKA (reference sequence). This CDR3 is built from 15 residues. The CDR3 loop is CSARGGGSRNTEAFF. The CDR3 nucleotides read TGCAGTGCTAGGGGGGGGGGGTCAAGGAACACTGAAGCTTTCTTT.

There are a few counts of this clonotype. The chain couples TRBV7-2 to TRBJ2-7; D call uncertain. CDR1 is SGHTA and CDR2 is FQGNSA in the germline V gene. Trimming removed 1 base at V and 4 bases at J, with 11 bases between. The CDR3 sequence is 14 residues long. The chain's CDR3 is CASSLGSLVYEQYF. CDR3 DNA sequence: TGTGCCAGCAGCTTAGGTTCGCTAGTTTACGAGCAGTACTTC.

This clonotype was observed a few times. This chain uses TRBV7-6 with TRBJ2-5, with 7 bases that match TRBD2. Trimming cost V 2 bases and J 3 bases; bases outside gene matches: 9. Per the germline V gene, CDR1 is SGHVS and CDR2 is FNYEAQ. This CDR3 is 16 amino acids long. The CDR3 sequence: CASSLWGGSEKETQYF. The CDR3 DNA sequence: TGTGCCAGCAGCTTATGGGGGGGATCGGAGAAAGAGACCCAGTACTTC.

The table lists this clonotype with many counts. The chain employs TRBV12-3 or TRBV12-4 and TRBJ1-2, with D uncertain. The V end lost 6 bases, the J end lost 3 bases, and 11 bases lay between the germline ends. The CDR3 is 13 amino acids. The CDR3 loop is CASSYPGHYGYTF. For the CDR3, the DNA is TGTGCCAGCAGCTACCCCGGGCACTATGGCTACACCTTC.

This clonotype has just one count. This may be a read error: a much more frequent sequence differs by one nucleotide. The chain combines TRBV11-1 with TRBJ2-1; TRBD1 agrees at 7 bases. The CDR3 length is 14 residues. CDR1 and CDR2 (germline): SGHAT, FQDESV (reference sequence). J lost 7 bases, V lost 7 bases, and 10 bases had no gene match. CDR3 sequence reads: CASNYRRDRNEQFF. The CDR3 DNA sequence: TGTGCCAGCAACTACCGCCGGGACAGAAATGAGCAGTTCTTC.

This clonotype has a handful of counts. The chain joins TRBV29-1 to TRBJ2-5; 8 bases are shared with TRBD1. The CDR3 is 15 amino acids. CDR1 SQVTM and CDR2 ANQGSEA come from the germline V gene. V lost 4 bases, J lost 3 bases, and 10 bases stayed unmatched. The CDR3 reads CSVVDRAKSEETQYF. In DNA form, the CDR3 reads TGCAGCGTTGTGGACAGGGCCAAATCAGAAGAGACCCAGTACTTC.

The chain employs TRBV7-9 and TRBJ1-2; 8 nucleotides line up with TRBD1. The CDR3 loop spans 15 amino acids. The germline gives CDR1 SEHNR, CDR2 FQNEAQ (reference sequence). V lost 5 bases to trimming and J lost 5 bases; unmatched junction nucleotides: 10. For the CDR3, the DNA is TGTGCCAGCAGCCCTAGCGGACAGGGCCTATATGGCTACACCTTC. Amino acid sequence: CASSPSGQGLYGYTF.

This clonotype has a handful of counts. The V and J genes are TRBV7-9 and TRBJ2-7; possibly TRBD1 for D (6 bases). The CDR3 runs to 15 residues. Germline CDR1 reads SEHNR; CDR2 reads FQNEAQ (reference sequence). V was trimmed by 5 bases and J by 1 base, leaving 15 bases between them. CDR3 loop: CASSITGTLSYEQYF. CDR3 nucleotide sequence: TGTGCCAGCAGCATCACCGGGACATTATCCTACGAGCAGTACTTC.